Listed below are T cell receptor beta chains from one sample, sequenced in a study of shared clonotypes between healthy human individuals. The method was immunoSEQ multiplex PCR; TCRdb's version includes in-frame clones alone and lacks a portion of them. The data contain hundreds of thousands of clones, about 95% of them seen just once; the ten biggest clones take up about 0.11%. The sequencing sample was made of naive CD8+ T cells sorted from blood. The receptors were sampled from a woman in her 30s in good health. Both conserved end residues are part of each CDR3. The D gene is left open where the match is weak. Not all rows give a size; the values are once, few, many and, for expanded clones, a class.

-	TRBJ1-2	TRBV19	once	TGTGCCAGTAGTACCGGGGGGACGGGCTACACCTTC	CASSTGGTGYTF
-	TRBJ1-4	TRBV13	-	TGTGCCAGCAGCCCGCGAGGAGGGTGGGGTACTAATGAAAAACTGTTTTTT	CASSPRGGWGTNEKLFF
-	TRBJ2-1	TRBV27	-	TGTGCCAGCAGTTTACGGAATGAGCAGTTCTTC	CASSLRNEQFF
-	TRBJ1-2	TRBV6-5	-	TGTGCCAGCACTGAAACGAGGGATAACTATGGCTACACCTTC	CASTETRDNYGYTF
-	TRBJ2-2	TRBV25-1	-	TGTGCCAGCAGTGGCTACGACAGGATTAGTAGCGGGGAGCTGTTTTTT	CASSGYDRISSGELFF
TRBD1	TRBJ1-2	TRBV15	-	TGTGCCACCAGCACGCCCGGGACAGGGGCTAACTATGGCTACACCTTC	CATSTPGTGANYGYTF
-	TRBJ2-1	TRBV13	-	TGTGCCAGCAGCCAACCCGGACGCGGTTACAATGAGCAGTTCTTC	CASSQPGRGYNEQFF
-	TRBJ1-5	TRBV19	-	TGTGCCAGTAGTATTCCACAACATAGCAATCAGCCCCAGCATTTT	CASSIPQHSNQPQHF
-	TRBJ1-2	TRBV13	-	TGTGCCAGCAGCTTAGCAGGGGACTATGGCTACACCTTC	CASSLAGDYGYTF
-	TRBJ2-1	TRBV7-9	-	TGTGCCAGCAGCAATCCTCGGCGGGAACCCCCGAGAGATGAGCAGTTCTTC	CASSNPRREPPRDEQFF
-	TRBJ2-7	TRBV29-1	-	TGCAGCGTTAAAGGGGGGGATCCGGGACACCTCTACGAGCAGTACTTC	CSVKGGDPGHLYEQYF
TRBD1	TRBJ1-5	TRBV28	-	TGTGCCAGCAGCCTAGGACAGGGGGCGTCGGGCAATCAGCCCCAGCATTTT	CASSLGQGASGNQPQHF
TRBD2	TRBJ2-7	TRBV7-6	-	TGTGCCAGCAGCTTCTTCGCGGGAGGGTCCTACGAGCAGTACTTC	CASSFFAGGSYEQYF
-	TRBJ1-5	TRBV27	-	TGTGCCAGCAGGACCGGTGATAGCAATCAGCCCCAGCATTTT	CASRTGDSNQPQHF
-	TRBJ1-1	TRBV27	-	TGTGCCAGCAGCCCACGAGTGGGGTGGAACACTGAAGCTTTCTTT	CASSPRVGWNTEAFF
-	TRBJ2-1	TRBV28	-	TGTGCCAGCAGTTCCCAAGGACGGTACAATGAGCAGTTCTTC	CASSSQGRYNEQFF
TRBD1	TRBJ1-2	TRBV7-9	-	TGTGCCAGCAGCTTAGCGCGGGGACAGGGGGCGGCTGGCTACACCTTC	CASSLARGQGAAGYTF
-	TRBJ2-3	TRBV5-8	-	TGTGCCAGCACCCGGGGCCCGGCTAGCGGCACAGATACGCAGTATTTT	CASTRGPASGTDTQYF
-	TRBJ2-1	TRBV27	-	TGTGCCAGCAGCGATAGGACCTCCAATGAGCAGTTCTTC	CASSDRTSNEQFF
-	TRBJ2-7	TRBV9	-	TGTGCCAGCAGCGTAGCGATCGAAAGCTCCTACGAGCAGTACTTC	CASSVAIESSYEQYF
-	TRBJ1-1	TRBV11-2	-	TGTGCCAGCAGCCCAAGAGGGGGGGCTGAAGCTTTCTTT	CASSPRGGAEAFF
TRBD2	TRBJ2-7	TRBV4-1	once	TGCGCCAGCAGCCAAGAAGCCGGGACTAGTCCCTACGAGCAGTACTTC	CASSQEAGTSPYEQYF
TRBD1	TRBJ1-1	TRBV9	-	TGTGCCAGCAGCGTAGGAATACAGGGGAAGAACACTGAAGCTTTCTTT	CASSVGIQGKNTEAFF
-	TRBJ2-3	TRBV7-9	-	TGTGCCAGCAGACAAGGGGTCACAGATACGCAGTATTTT	CASRQGVTDTQYF
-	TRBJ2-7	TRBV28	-	TGTGCCAGCAGTCACTCCTACGAGCAGTACTTC	CASSHSYEQYF
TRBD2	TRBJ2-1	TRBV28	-	TGTGCCAGCACGACTAGCGGGAGGGCCGGCAATGAGCAGTTCTTC	CASTTSGRAGNEQFF
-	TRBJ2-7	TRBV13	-	TGTGCCAGCAGTTCTAGCTCCTACGAGCAGTACTTC	CASSSSSYEQYF
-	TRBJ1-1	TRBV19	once	TGTGCCAGTAGTATAGTGGGGACACTGAACACTGAAGCTTTCTTT	CASSIVGTLNTEAFF
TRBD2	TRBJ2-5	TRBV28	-	TGTGCCAGCAGTTTCCAAACTAGCGGGAGCACGGAGACCCAGTACTTC	CASSFQTSGSTETQYF
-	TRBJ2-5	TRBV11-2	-	TGTGCCAGCAGCTTAGAGTACAGCGGAGAGACCCAGTACTTC	CASSLEYSGETQYF
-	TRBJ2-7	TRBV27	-	TGTGCCAGCAGTCTCTCCCCCGGGACTGCCCACTACGAGCAGTACTTC	CASSLSPGTAHYEQYF
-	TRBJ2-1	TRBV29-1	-	TGCAGCGTTGACCCGGACAGGGAGGGGTACAATGAGCAGTTCTTC	CSVDPDREGYNEQFF
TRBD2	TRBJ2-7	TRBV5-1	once	TGCGCCAGCAAGAGGACTAGCGGGAGTGTCTACGAGCAGTACTTC	CASKRTSGSVYEQYF
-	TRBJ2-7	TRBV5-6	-	TGTGCCAGCAGCGCAGACAGTAGCTCCTACGAGCAGTACTTC	CASSADSSSYEQYF
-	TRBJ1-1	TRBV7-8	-	TGTGCCAGCAGCTTATTTCGATCGAACACTGAAGCTTTCTTT	CASSLFRSNTEAFF
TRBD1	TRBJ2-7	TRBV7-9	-	TGTGCCAGCAGCCCTCAACCGGGACAGCACTCCTACGAGCAGTACTTC	CASSPQPGQHSYEQYF
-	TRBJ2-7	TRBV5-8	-	TGTGCCAGCAGGCACTCCTACGAGCAGTACTTC	CASRHSYEQYF
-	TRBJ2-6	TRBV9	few	TGTGCCAGCAGCCCTTACAGGGTTTCTGGGGCCAACGTCCTGACTTTC	CASSPYRVSGANVLTF
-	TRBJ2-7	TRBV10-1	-	TGCGCCAGCACCCCCCCTATTTCCCTCGGGGCCTACGAGCAGTACTTC	CASTPPISLGAYEQYF
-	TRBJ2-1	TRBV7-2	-	TGTGCCAGCAGCTTGATCGCGGCGGAGCAGTTCTTC	CASSLIAAEQFF
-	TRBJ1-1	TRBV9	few	TGTGCCAGCAGCGTAGTACCGAACACTGAAGCTTTCTTT	CASSVVPNTEAFF
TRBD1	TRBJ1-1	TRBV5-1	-	TGCGCCAGCAGCTTGGCAGGGGGTGTTGAAGCTTTCTTT	CASSLAGGVEAFF
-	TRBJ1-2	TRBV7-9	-	TGTGCCAGCAGCTTAGGATCCGGGACAACATTAACGGGAGGCTACACCTTC	CASSLGSGTTLTGGYTF
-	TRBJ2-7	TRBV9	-	TGTGCCAGCAGCGCCGGATCGGGGCAGGTAGTATACGAGCAGTACTTC	CASSAGSGQVVYEQYF
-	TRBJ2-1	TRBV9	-	TGTGCCAGCCGACTTGGGAATGAGCAGTTCTTC	CASRLGNEQFF
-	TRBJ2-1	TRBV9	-	TGTGCCAGCAGCGCATTCGAATGGGGCCGTGAGCAGTTCTTC	CASSAFEWGREQFF
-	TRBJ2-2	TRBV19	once	TGTGCCAGTAAAACCGCGACGGGGCAGGAAACGAACACCGGGGAGCTGTTTTTT	CASKTATGQETNTGELFF
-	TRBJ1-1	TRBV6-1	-	TGTGCCAGCAACACCATCAGGGGCGAGGATGAAGCTTTCTTT	CASNTIRGEDEAFF
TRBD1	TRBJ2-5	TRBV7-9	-	TGTGCCAGCAGCTTAGGGGACAGGGAAGAGACCCAGTACTTC	CASSLGDREETQYF
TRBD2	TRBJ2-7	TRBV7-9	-	TGTGCCAGCAGCGGTGGGGCGGGAGGCCCATACGAGCAGTACTTC	CASSGGAGGPYEQYF
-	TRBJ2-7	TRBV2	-	TGTGCCAGCAGTGAAGGGGCCGGCGATCTCTACGAGCAGTACTTC	CASSEGAGDLYEQYF
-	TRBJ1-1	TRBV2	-	TGTGCCAGCAGTGAGGGGGCCACCAGTAACACTGAAGCTTTCTTT	CASSEGATSNTEAFF
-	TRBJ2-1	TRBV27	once	TGTGCCAGCAGTGGGGCCTACAGGAGCTCCTACAATGAGCAGTTCTTC	CASSGAYRSSYNEQFF
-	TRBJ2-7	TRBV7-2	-	TGTGCCAGCAGCCCGTACTCCATGGACGAGCAGTACTTC	CASSPYSMDEQYF
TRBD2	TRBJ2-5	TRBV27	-	TGTGCCAGCAGTTTACGACTAGCGGGAGGACAAGAGACCCAGTACTTC	CASSLRLAGGQETQYF